These 30 T cell receptor beta chains were sequenced from one sample in a study of cytomegalovirus exposure and HLA in healthy donors. Amplification used 60 Vbeta primers and 13 Jbeta primers. Clones were sequenced by immunoSEQ multiplex PCR, and TCRdb holds only the in-frame ones, with some missing. Of 200,000 or so clones in the sample, around 82% were seen once. The sequencing input was PBMCs. Receptors were obtained from a woman in her twenties or thirties in good health and CMV-seronegative.

The V call is TRBV7-8, the J call TRBJ1-5; D might be TRBD1 (6 bases). CDR1 is SGHVS and CDR2 is FQNEAQ in the germline V gene. Trimming pared 7 bases from V and 4 bases from J, leaving 17 bases between. This CDR3 has 15 amino acids. CDR3 amino acids: CASIETPGENQPQHF. The CDR3 bases are TGTGCCAGCATCGAAACGCCAGGGGAGAATCAGCCCCAGCATTTT.

The chain uses TRBV5-1 and TRBJ2-1; 9 nucleotides match TRBD1. This CDR3 contains 15 residues. Germline CDR1 SGHRS, CDR2 YFSETQ. J lost 4 bases, V lost 4 bases, and 6 bases had no gene match. This chain's CDR3 is CASSDGQGRYNEQFF. CDR3 nucleotides: TGCGCCAGCAGCGATGGACAGGGGCGGTACAATGAGCAGTTCTTC. Variable domain in full (rest from reference TRBV5-1 and TRBJ2-1): KAGVTQTPRYLIKTRGQQVTLSCSPISGHRSVSWYQQTPGQGLQFLFEYFSETQRNKGNFPGRFSGRQFSNSRSEMNVSTLELGDSALYLCASSDGQGRYNEQFFGPGTRLTVL.

The chain recombines TRBV4-1 with TRBJ2-1; 10 bases fit TRBD2. The length of the CDR3 is 15 residues. Trimming at V came to 2 bases and at J to 9 bases, leaving 7 bases not matched to a gene. CDR1 is MGHRA and CDR2 is YSYEKL in the germline V gene. The CDR3 reads CASSQSGGASVEQFF. CDR3 in DNA: TGCGCCAGCAGCCAAAGCGGGGGGGCCTCTGTTGAGCAGTTCTTC.

This sequence joins TRBV7-2 and TRBJ2-7; 9 bases are a match to TRBD2. CDR1 and CDR2 from the germline V gene are SGHTA and FQGNSA. The CDR3 totals 12 residues. CDR3 DNA: TGTGCTTCTAGCGGGAACAGCTACGAGCAGTACTTC. Its translation: CASSGNSYEQYF.

This chain uses TRBV7-2 with TRBJ2-7, with TRBD2 identical over 7 bases. CDR1 and CDR2 (germline): SGHTA, FQGNSA. J lost 1 base, V lost 6 bases, and 9 bases had no gene match. The CDR3 spans 15 residues. The CDR3 sequence is CASSPSGKQSYEQYF. The CDR3 DNA reads as TGTGCCAGCAGTCCAAGCGGGAAGCAATCCTACGAGCAGTACTTC.

The chain combines TRBV18 with TRBJ2-1; unclear D gene. The CDR3 totals 13 residues. In germline, CDR1 is KGHSH, CDR2 LQKENI. Trimming removed 6 bases from V and 8 bases from J, with 14 bases in between. This chain's CDR3 is CASSSSEFYEQFF. In DNA form, the CDR3 reads TGTGCCAGCTCCTCCAGCGAGTTTTATGAGCAGTTCTTC.

The V and J genes are TRBV27 and TRBJ2-3; TRBD2 aligns across 7 bases. The CDR3 extends over 15 amino acids. After removal of 3 bases from V and 4 bases from J, the junction contained 7 bases not matched to a gene. CDR1 is MNHEY, CDR2 SMNVEV, per germline (reference sequence). The CDR3 spells CASSLRLAGPDTQYF. The DNA for the CDR3 is TGTGCCAGCAGTTTGAGACTAGCAGGCCCAGATACGCAGTATTTT.

The genes are TRBV6-1 and TRBJ2-3, with D possibly matching TRBD2 (7 bases). Germline V gene lookup returns CDR1 MNHNS and CDR2 SASEGT. Trimming left V 2 bases short and J 2 bases short, with 14 bases between. The CDR3 has 16 residues. The CDR3 DNA follows: TGTGCCAGCAGTGAACAGGGGACTAACCCCACAGATACGCAGTATTTT. This translates into CASSEQGTNPTDTQYF.

V gene TRBV5-4 combines with J gene TRBJ2-5; D call uncertain. Germline V CDR1 and CDR2: SGHNT, YYREEE (reference sequence). The V end was cut by 2 bases, the J end by 4 bases, with 9 bases between. The CDR3 contains 13 residues. The CDR3 protein is CASSFYPSETQYF. CDR3 nucleotide sequence: TGTGCCAGCAGCTTCTACCCGTCAGAGACCCAGTACTTC.

The CDR3 sequence is CASSLDRRRYEQYF. CDR3 nucleotide sequence: TGCGCCAGCAGCTTGGACCGCCGGCGGTACGAGCAGTACTTC. The V gene is TRBV5-1, the J gene TRBJ2-7, with D hard to call. V lost 0 bases and J 4 bases, leaving 11 bases between the germline ends. The CDR3 is 14 residues long. The germline CDR1 and CDR2 sequences are SGHRS and YFSETQ.

The chain links TRBV27 to TRBJ2-7; TRBD1 is a possible D gene (6 bases). The CDR3 consists of 15 residues. With 4 bases removed from V and 4 bases from J, the gap between germline ends came to 17 bases. CDR1 is MNHEY, CDR2 SMNVEV, per germline (reference sequence). CDR3 nucleotides: TGTGCCAGCAGTTCGGACAGTTATTCCCGTTACGAGCAGTACTTC. Translating gives CASSSDSYSRYEQYF.

There are a few counts of this clone. The gene calls are TRBV5-6 and TRBJ2-1, with D tentatively TRBD1 (5 bases). Germline V gene lookup returns CDR1 SGHDT and CDR2 YYEEEE. The CDR3 is 14 residues long. Trimming shortened V by 0 bases and J by 9 bases, and 13 bases separated the two germline ends. The CDR3 is CASSLAYRIFEQFF. CDR3 bases: TGTGCCAGCAGCTTGGCTTACAGGATTTTTGAGCAGTTCTTC.

The V gene is TRBV28, the J gene TRBJ1-2, with 8 bases lining up with TRBD1. V shed 9 bases, J shed 7 bases, and the junction held 13 bases outside the gene matches. Germline CDR1 reads MDHEN; CDR2 reads SYDVKM. This CDR3 spans 14 amino acids. CDR3 loop: CASSNSQGALGYTF. Written as DNA, the CDR3 is TGTGCCAGTTCCAACAGTCAGGGGGCCCTTGGCTACACCTTC.

This chain links TRBV5-4 with TRBJ2-2; 10 bases map to TRBD1. The CDR3 spans 16 residues. V gave up 1 base and J gave up 5 bases; unmatched junction bases: 5. CDR1 is SGHNT and CDR2 is YYREEE in the germline V gene (reference sequence). The CDR3 DNA follows: TGTGCCAGCAGCTTGAGGGGACAGGGGCCGACCGGGGAGCTGTTTTTT. Its protein product is CASSLRGQGPTGELFF.

This chain joins TRBV28 and TRBJ1-3; 8 bases map to TRBD1. In germline, CDR1 is MDHEN, CDR2 SYDVKM. V was pared by 6 bases and J by 10 bases, with 17 bases of the junction left unmatched. The CDR3 loop spans 16 amino acids. The chain's CDR3 is CASRIGGQGGAGTIYF. The CDR3 DNA sequence: TGTGCCAGCAGAATCGGCGGACAGGGCGGAGCTGGGACCATATATTTT.

The chain couples TRBV27 to TRBJ2-7; 12 nucleotides line up with TRBD2. There are 15 residues in the CDR3. The germline V gene encodes CDR1 MNHEY and CDR2 SMNVEV (reference sequence). V trimming: 5 bases; J trimming: 6 bases; junction bases outside the gene matches: 8. The CDR3 region has the DNA TGTGCCAGCAGTCCCCTGACTAGCGGGAGTCTCGAGCAGTACTTC. Residues: CASSPLTSGSLEQYF.

The V and J genes are TRBV25-1 and TRBJ1-2; a weak D match, TRBD1 (6 bases). Germline V lookup: CDR1 MGHDK, CDR2 SYGVNS. CDR3 length: 15 residues. Trimming removed 6 bases from V and 2 bases from J, with 16 bases in between. CDR3 nucleotide sequence: TGTGCCAGCAGCCCCCGGGACAAAAGGAACTATGGCTACACCTTC. This codes for CASSPRDKRNYGYTF.

This chain joins TRBV5-1 and TRBJ1-2; 7 bases match TRBD1. In germline, CDR1 is SGHRS, CDR2 YFSETQ. The CDR3 covers 15 residues. The V and J ends lost 1 base and 8 bases, in that order; junction bases with no gene match: 11. In DNA, the CDR3 is TGCGCCAGCAGCTTGAGGGCAGGGGGAAATGAAGGCTACACCTTC. This codes for CASSLRAGGNEGYTF.

The rearrangement uses TRBV7-6 and TRBJ2-1; TRBD2 might be the D (5 bases). Trimming removed 5 bases at V and 5 bases at J, with 19 bases between. Germline V gives CDR1 SGHVS, CDR2 FNYEAQ. The CDR3 consists of 16 residues. CDR3 DNA sequence: TGTGCCAGCAGCGCAGGCGGGCTAGCAGTAAACAATGAGCAGTTCTTC. Translated: CASSAGGLAVNNEQFF.

The rearrangement links TRBV5-1 to TRBJ2-3, with 12 nucleotides matching TRBD2. Looked up from germline, CDR1 is SGHRS and CDR2 is YFSETQ. The trim removed 5 bases at V and 10 bases at J, leaving 14 bases unmatched. CDR3 length equals 16 residues. The CDR3 reads CASSNVTSGRVRPQYF. The CDR3 DNA is TGCGCCAGCAGTAACGTGACTAGCGGGAGAGTCAGGCCGCAGTATTTT.

This clone appeared a few times. This chain joins TRBV19 and TRBJ2-2; no reliable D call. CDR3 length: 15 residues. Trimming removed 1 base from V and 1 base from J, with 7 bases in between. Per germline, CDR1 LNHDA and CDR2 SQIVND (reference sequence). The CDR3 region has the DNA TGTGCCAGTAGTATAGGTATTCTGAACACCGGGGAGCTGTTTTTT. As protein: CASSIGILNTGELFF.

This clone appeared a few times. J is TRBJ2-1 and V is TRBV29-1; a weak D match, TRBD2 (5 bases). Trimming removed 7 bases from V and 2 bases from J, with 15 bases in between. The germline gives CDR1 SQVTM, CDR2 ANQGSEA. The length of the CDR3 is 14 residues. CDR3 residues: CSGLPQRTYNEQFF. CDR3 DNA sequence: TGCAGCGGCCTACCCCAGCGGACCTACAATGAGCAGTTCTTC.

A few counts support this clone. The J gene is TRBJ2-5, the V gene TRBV14, with D possibly being TRBD2 (5 bases). The J call is doubtful: the DNA matches TRBJ2-7 better. CDR3 length: 13 amino acids. Germline V gene sequence: CDR1 SGHDN, CDR2 FVKESK. The CDR3: CASSRGVRYEQYF. In nucleotides, the CDR3 is TGTGCCAGCAGCCGGGGAGTTAGGTACGAGCAGTACTTC.

The chain couples TRBV7-8 to TRBJ1-2; no clear D. CDR3 length: 15 residues. Trimming pared 5 bases from V and 4 bases from J, leaving 17 bases between. CDR1 is SGHVS and CDR2 is FQNEAQ in the germline V gene. CDR3 loop: CASSPPVTAGYGYTF. CDR3 coding DNA: TGTGCCAGCAGCCCGCCAGTGACGGCGGGCTATGGCTACACCTTC. Filled out from reference TRBV7-8 and TRBJ1-2, the complete variable domain reads GAGVSQSPRYKVAKRGQDVALRCDPISGHVSLFWYQQALGQGPEFLTYFQNEAQLDKSGLPSDRFFAERPEGSVSTLKIQRTQQEDSAVYLCASSPPVTAGYGYTFGSGTRLTVV.

This chain uses TRBV30 with TRBJ2-1; 10 bases fit TRBD2. This CDR3 comprises 15 residues. The J segment lost 2 bases and the V segment lost 1 base, leaving 2 bases of the junction unmatched. Germline V lookup: CDR1 GTSNPN, CDR2 SVGIG (reference sequence). The CDR3 here is CAWSATSGTYNEQFF. CDR3 nucleotides: TGTGCCTGGAGTGCTACTAGCGGGACCTACAATGAGCAGTTCTTC.

The chain is built from TRBV6-1 and TRBJ1-4, with D perhaps TRBD1 (6 bases). The CDR3 covers 15 residues. Germline-derived CDR1 and CDR2 are MNHNS and SASEGT. V gave up 2 bases and J gave up 4 bases, with 11 bases separating them. Written as DNA, the CDR3 is TGTGCCAGCAGTGAACAGACAGGACGTAATGAAAAACTGTTTTTT. Translated: CASSEQTGRNEKLFF.

This clone was detected only a few times. The genes are TRBV6-1 and TRBJ1-1; D is uncertain. This CDR3 region has 16 residues. The germline CDR1 and CDR2 sequences are MNHNS and SASEGT. V was shortened by 0 bases and J by 5 bases, with 16 bases between the two germline ends. CDR3: CASSEAPVELWTEAFF. DNA for the CDR3: TGTGCCAGCAGTGAAGCCCCGGTAGAATTGTGGACTGAAGCTTTCTTT.

The rearrangement uses TRBV30 and TRBJ2-1, with D tentatively TRBD2 (5 bases). V shed 5 bases and J shed 7 bases, with 12 bases lying between them. The CDR3 consists of 12 residues. Per germline, CDR1 GTSNPN and CDR2 SVGIG (reference sequence). The CDR3 region is CAWYGEKNEQFF. CDR3 bases: TGTGCCTGGTATGGGGAGAAAAATGAGCAGTTCTTC.

The chain employs TRBV28 and TRBJ2-2; perhaps TRBD1 as D (5 bases). V was trimmed by 6 bases and J by 6 bases, leaving 11 bases between them. Germline assignment: CDR1 MDHEN and CDR2 SYDVKM. The CDR3 extends over 13 amino acids. The CDR3 loop is CASSPQGAGELFF. The CDR3 DNA reads TGTGCCAGCAGCCCTCAAGGGGCCGGGGAGCTGTTTTTT. Full variable domain (missing parts from reference TRBV28 and TRBJ2-2): DVKVTQSSRYLVKRTGEKVFLECVQDMDHENMFWYRQDPGLGLRLIYFSYDVKMKEKGDIPEGYSVSREKKERFSLILESASTNQTSMYLCASSPQGAGELFFGEGSRLTVL.

This clone was detected a few times. The chain carries TRBV5-4 and TRBJ1-1, with D maybe TRBD1 (5 bases). The ends were cut back, 4 bases at V and 1 base at J, with 11 bases in the middle. This CDR3 has 14 residues. Germline loops: CDR1 SGHNT, CDR2 YYREEE (reference sequence). CDR3 in amino acids: CASSAGRPNTEAFF. The CDR3 nucleotides are TGTGCCAGCAGCGCGGGACGGCCGAACACTGAAGCTTTCTTT.